The T cell receptor (beta chain) described here comes from a study of T cells in Graves' hyperthyroidism and ophthalmopathy. RNA transcripts served as the template for amplifying TCR beta CDR3 regions. A first-round RT-PCR of the TCR CDR3 used the HTBI primer set. TCRdb fed the multiplex PCR reads into MiXCR, producing one record per CDR3 protein. The sample holds under 750,000 distinct CDR3 sequences, approximately 19% seen once. As for this clonotype: The antigen remains unidentified.

Findings of the study overall: Most thyroid-expanded clonotypes above 0.001 were also found in blood.

The CDR3 spans 15 residues. Germline V gene data show CDR1 as KGHSH and CDR2 as LQKENI. J was trimmed by 7 bases and V by 6 bases; bases with no gene match: 8. The V gene is TRBV18, the J gene TRBJ2-1, with TRBD2 matching over 11 bases. The TCR comes from a woman aged 45 to 65 with Graves' hyperthyroidism that later progressed to Graves' ophthalmopathy. Specimen: blood. The CDR3 DNA sequence: TGTGCCAGCTCCCCTAGCGGGGGGCAGGGAAATGAGCAGTTCTTC. Translated, it gives CASSPSGGQGNEQFF.